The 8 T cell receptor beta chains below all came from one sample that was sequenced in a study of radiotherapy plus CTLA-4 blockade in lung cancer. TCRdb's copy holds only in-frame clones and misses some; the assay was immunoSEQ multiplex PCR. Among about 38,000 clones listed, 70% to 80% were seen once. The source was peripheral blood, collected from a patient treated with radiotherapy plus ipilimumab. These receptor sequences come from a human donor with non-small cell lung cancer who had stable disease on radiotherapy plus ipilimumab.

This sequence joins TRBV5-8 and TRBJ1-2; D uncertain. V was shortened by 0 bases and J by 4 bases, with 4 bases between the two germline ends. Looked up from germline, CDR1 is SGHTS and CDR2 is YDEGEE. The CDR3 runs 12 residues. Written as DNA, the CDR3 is TGTGCCAGCAGCTTGGGCCTCTATGGCTACACCTTC. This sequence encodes CASSLGLYGYTF.

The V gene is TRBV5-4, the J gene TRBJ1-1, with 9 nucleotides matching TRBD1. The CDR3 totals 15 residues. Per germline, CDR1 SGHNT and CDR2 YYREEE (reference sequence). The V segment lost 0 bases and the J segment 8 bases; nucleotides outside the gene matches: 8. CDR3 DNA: TGTGCCAGCAGCTTGGCCTCCGTCGGACAGGGGGAAGCTTTCTTT. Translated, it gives CASSLASVGQGEAFF.

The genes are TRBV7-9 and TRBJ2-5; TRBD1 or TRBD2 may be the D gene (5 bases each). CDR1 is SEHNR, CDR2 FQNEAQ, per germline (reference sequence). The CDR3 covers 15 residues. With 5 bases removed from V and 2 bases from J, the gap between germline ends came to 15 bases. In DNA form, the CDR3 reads TGTGCCAGCAGCCCCGGATCCGGGGCGCAAGAGACCCAGTACTTC. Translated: CASSPGSGAQETQYF.

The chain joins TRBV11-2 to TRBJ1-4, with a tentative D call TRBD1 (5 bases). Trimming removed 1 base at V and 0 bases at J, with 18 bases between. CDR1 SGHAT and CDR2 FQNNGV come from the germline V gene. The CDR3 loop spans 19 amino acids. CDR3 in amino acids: CASSLGGWVWDATNEKLFF. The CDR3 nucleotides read TGTGCCAGCAGCTTAGGGGGGTGGGTTTGGGATGCAACTAATGAAAAACTGTTTTTT.

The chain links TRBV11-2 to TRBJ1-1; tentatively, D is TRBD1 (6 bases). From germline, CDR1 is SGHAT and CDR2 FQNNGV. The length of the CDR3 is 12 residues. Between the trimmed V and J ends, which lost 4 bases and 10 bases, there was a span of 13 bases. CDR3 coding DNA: TGTGCCAGCAGCTCAGGAGGGGGTAGAGCTTTCTTT. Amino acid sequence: CASSSGGGRAFF.

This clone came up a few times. The CDR3 region is CASSAGRSGNEKLFF. The CDR3 coding sequence is TGCGCCAGCAGCGCCGGACGGAGTGGTAATGAAAAACTGTTTTTT. This chain joins TRBV5-1 and TRBJ1-4; the D is unclear. Germline-derived CDR1 and CDR2 are SGHRS and YFSETQ. Trimming removed 4 bases from V and 4 bases from J, with 14 bases in between. This CDR3 is 15 amino acids long. The full variable domain, in which reference TRBV5-1 and TRBJ1-4 provide the parts outside the CDR3, is KAGVTQTPRYLIKTRGQQVTLSCSPISGHRSVSWYQQTPGQGLQFLFEYFSETQRNKGNFPGRFSGRQFSNSRSEMNVSTLELGDSALYLCASSAGRSGNEKLFFGSGTQLSVL.

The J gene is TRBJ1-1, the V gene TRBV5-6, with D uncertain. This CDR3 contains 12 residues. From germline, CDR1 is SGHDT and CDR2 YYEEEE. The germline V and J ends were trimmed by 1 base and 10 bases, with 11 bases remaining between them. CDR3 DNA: TGTGCCAGCAGCTTGATGACGGGAAGAGCTTTCTTT. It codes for CASSLMTGRAFF.

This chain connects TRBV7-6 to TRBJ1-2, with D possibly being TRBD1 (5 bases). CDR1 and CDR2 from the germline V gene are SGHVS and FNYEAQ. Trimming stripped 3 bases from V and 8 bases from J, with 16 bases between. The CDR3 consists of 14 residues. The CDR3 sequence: CASSLGLGVGGYTF. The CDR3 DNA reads TGTGCCAGCAGCTTGGGGCTAGGAGTTGGAGGCTACACCTTC.